The source of this TCR beta chain is a study of graft-versus-host responses after intestinal transplantation. Data came from immunoSEQ multiplex PCR; TCRdb stores just in-frame clones and leaves some out. The table shows 1,500 to 2,000 clones, with 35% to 45% occurring only once. The CDR3 length is 13 residues. V gave up 2 bases and J gave up 6 bases; unmatched junction bases: 5. Germline assignment: CDR1 SGHRS and CDR2 YFSETQ. Irradiated, violet-dye-labeled stimulator cells, about 200,000 in number, were plated with about 200,000 CFSE-labeled responder cells. This clone was counted once. This TCR was recovered from a human patient who was an organ donor for intestinal transplantation. The chain carries TRBV5-1 and TRBJ2-7; 7 positions agree with TRBD1. The sequences come from alloreactive CD8+ T cells from a mixed lymphocyte reaction culture, collected before transplantation. Subset: CFSE-low proliferating T cells sorted from roughly 6-day pre-transplant mixed lymphocyte reaction (GvH or HvG direction). The CDR3 reads CASSFGQAREQYF. The CDR3 nucleotides read TGCGCCAGCAGCTTCGGACAGGCACGCGAGCAGTACTTC.